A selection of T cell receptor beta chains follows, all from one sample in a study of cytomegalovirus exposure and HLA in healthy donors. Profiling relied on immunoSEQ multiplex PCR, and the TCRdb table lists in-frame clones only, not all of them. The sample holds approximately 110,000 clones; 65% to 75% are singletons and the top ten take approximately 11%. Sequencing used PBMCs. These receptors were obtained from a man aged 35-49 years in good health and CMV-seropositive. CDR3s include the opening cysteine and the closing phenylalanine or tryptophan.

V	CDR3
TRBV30	CAWSYSAEAFF
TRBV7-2	CASKLRRTGVDTQYF
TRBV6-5	CASSYSGGGGYTF
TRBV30	CAWSVRSGDNEQFF
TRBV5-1	CASSSGQLAGGYEQFF
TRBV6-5	CASSYSLDSRNEQFF
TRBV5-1	CASSLEGNSNQPQHF
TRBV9	CASSASDRRRYGYTF
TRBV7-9	CASSLSDTGELFF
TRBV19	CASSPPGRDTGELFF
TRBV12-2	CASRLGGTSGAYNEQFF
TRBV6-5	CASVAANTGELFF
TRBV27	CASSLPVNTGELFF
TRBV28	CASSSPYGTAVEAFF
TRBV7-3	CASSSPPNRAPFADEQFF
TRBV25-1	CASSVSGGTGELFF
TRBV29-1	CSVQEGGNQPQHF
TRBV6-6	CASSLRRGASNQPQHF
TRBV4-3	CASSQRRAGSGSGANVLTF
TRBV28	CASSSVLSYGYTF
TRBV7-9	CASSLGTSGYTQYF
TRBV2	CASTSSGNTIYF
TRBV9	CASSVGSTGVGEQYF
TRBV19	CASSPTSGVGETQYF
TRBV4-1	CASSQPTSGRKNEQFF
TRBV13	CASSLIGCKWAIEAFF
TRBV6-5	CASSPTGEAPYGYTF
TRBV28	CASSAPDRGREKLFF
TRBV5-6	CASSSRSRGETQYF
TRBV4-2	CASSQDQAQRQETQYF
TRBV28	CASSLDTGYTF
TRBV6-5	CASSSGQGVNQPQHF
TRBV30	CAWSGGGDGYTF
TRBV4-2	CASSPEPAGDINTGELFF
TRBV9	CASSETPDLTNEQFF
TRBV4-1	CASSQVGQSGYTF
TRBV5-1	CASRADYTGELFF
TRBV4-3	CASSQLAGGYNEQFF
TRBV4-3	CASSQERGAANYGYTF
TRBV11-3	CASSLGGGNSYEQYF
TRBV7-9	CASSLVPGRDPGELFF
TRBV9	CASSADKLAGGADTQYF
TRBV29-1	CSVDSGRAGETQYF
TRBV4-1	CASSQYTGADTEAFF
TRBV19	CASSMGQGIIYTEAFF
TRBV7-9	CASSLGAGAFQETQYF
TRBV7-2	CASSLDRVEDTQYF
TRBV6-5	CASFDPGNQETQYF
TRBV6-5	CASSYAGQGFTEAFF
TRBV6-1	CASSRQTSTDTQYF